This passage covers 19 T cell receptor beta chains from one sample sequenced in a study of tumor and adjacent non-tumor tissue in lung cancer. A modified ARM-PCR protocol with three rounds of nested PCR amplified TCRbeta. Via MiXCR, TCRdb re-called the multiplex PCR reads, giving one row per CDR3 protein. This sample has tens of thousands of distinct CDR3 sequences, with roughly 80% found just once. The template was RNA from unsorted bulk tissue. Source material: lung tumor tissue. These receptor sequences come from a woman aged 45-59 years with non-small cell lung cancer.

Points on this clonotype: The CDR3 does not end in the conserved phenylalanine or tryptophan, so this is likely a read error. The V gene is TRBV11-1, the J gene TRBJ2-1; D not certain. Germline V gene data show CDR1 as SGHAT and CDR2 as FQDESV (reference sequence). V lost 8 bases and J lost 8, with 16 bases in between. CDR3 length equals 13 residues. The CDR3 is CASCLPPLDEQFL. Written as DNA, the CDR3 is TGTGCCAGCTGCCTACCTCCGCTGGATGAGCAGTTCTTA.

As concerns this clonotype: A junction end diverges from the germline sequence, so it may reflect a read error. This chain uses TRBV12-3 or TRBV12-4 with TRBJ1-1; possible D gene TRBD1, 5 bases. The CDR3 sequence is 15 residues long. The CDR3 nucleotides read TGTGCCAGCAGATTAGGCGACAGCCTAAACACTGGAGCTTTCTTT. Translated, it gives CASRLGDSLNTGAFF.

As concerns this clonotype: Mismatch with germline at one junction end may stem from a read error. The V gene is TRBV20-1, the J gene TRBJ2-7; D is perhaps TRBD1 or TRBD2 (5 bases each). This CDR3 region has 15 residues. Germline CDR1 DFQATT, CDR2 SNEGSKA (reference sequence). DNA for the CDR3: TGCAATGCTATAGGTCTCCGGGACGCCTCCCCTGAGCAGTACTTC. Translation: CNAIGLRDASPEQYF.

This chain connects TRBV20-1 to TRBJ2-7; TRBD2 aligns across 10 bases. CDR1 and CDR2 from the germline V gene are DFQATT and SNEGSKA (reference sequence). The V gene end was trimmed by 3 bases and the J gene end by 9 bases; junction bases not matched to a gene: 8. This CDR3 region has 13 residues. The CDR3 DNA is TGCAGTGCTAGCGGCGAGCGGGGGGGGAGGCAGTACTTC. Amino acids: CSASGERGGRQYF.

The chain has TRBV10-3 and TRBJ1-1, with 9 bases identical to TRBD1. The CDR3 has 15 amino acids. CDR1 and CDR2 from the germline V gene are ENHRY and SYGVKD. The CDR3 coding sequence is TGTTCTATCAGCACTCCGGGACAGGGGAACACTGAAGCTTTCTTT. Its translation is CSISTPGQGNTEAFF.

The chain recombines TRBV11-2 with TRBJ1-2, with unresolved D. The CDR3 length is 15 residues. Germline V gene sequence: CDR1 SGHAT, CDR2 FQNNGV. The CDR3 DNA reads TGTACCTGCTGCTTAGTAACGGAAGCTAACTATGGCTACACCTTC. It codes for CTCCLVTEANYGYTF.

Comments on this clonotype: One end of the junction does not line up with germline, which may come from a read error. This rearrangement joins TRBV12-3 or TRBV12-4 to TRBJ1-2, with D perhaps matching TRBD1 (5 bases). CDR3 length: 11 amino acids. CDR3 sequence: CACSTGSGYTF. In DNA, the CDR3 is TGTGCCTGCAGTACAGGTTCTGGTTACACCTTC.

Concerning this clonotype: As the CDR3 is not closed by the conserved phenylalanine or tryptophan, this likely results from a read error. This chain connects TRBV7-9 to TRBJ2-3; perhaps TRBD2 as D (6 bases). Germline V gene sequence: CDR1 SEHNR, CDR2 FQNEAQ (reference sequence). There are 14 residues in the CDR3. CDR3 protein: CANSPGGATDTQYC. CDR3 sequence (DNA): TGTGCCAACAGCCCGGGCGGGGCCACAGATACGCAGTATTGT.

This rearrangement joins TRBV6-5 to TRBJ2-1, with D possibly TRBD2 on 5 matching bases. Germline CDR1 is MNHEY and CDR2 is SVGAGI. V lost 7 bases and J lost 9, with 19 bases in between. This CDR3 is built from 14 residues. This CDR3 is CASIYVGMWGEQFF. As DNA, the CDR3 is TGTGCCAGCATTTATGTCGGGATGTGGGGTGAGCAGTTCTTC.

Note on this clonotype: Sequence at one end of the junction differs from germline and may be a read error. V and J are TRBV12-3 or TRBV12-4 and TRBJ1-1; D is possibly TRBD1 (5 bases). The CDR3 totals 13 residues. CDR3: CASSWVDNTEPFF. CDR3 sequence (DNA): TGTGCCAGCAGTTGGGTGGACAACACTGAACCTTTCTTT.

The chain couples TRBV2 to TRBJ1-5, with unresolved D. Germline CDR1 is SNHLY and CDR2 is FYNNEI. The CDR3 runs to 12 residues. Trimming removed 7 bases from V and 2 bases from J, with 6 bases in between. The CDR3 DNA is TGTGCCAGCAACCAACGCAATCAGCCCCAGCATTTT. Translated, it gives CASNQRNQPQHF.

In its sample, this clonotype was seen a few times. The rearrangement links TRBV18 to TRBJ1-1; D remains unclear. Germline loops: CDR1 KGHSH, CDR2 LQKENI. Between the trimmed V and J ends, which lost 2 bases and 6 bases, there was a span of 7 bases. This CDR3 contains 12 residues. CDR3: CASSPDAPEAFF. In DNA, the CDR3 is TGTGCCAGCTCACCAGATGCCCCTGAAGCTTTCTTT. Full variable domain (rest looked up from reference TRBV18 and TRBJ1-1): NAGVMQNPRHLVRRRGQEARLRCSPMKGHSHVYWYRQLPEEGLKFMVYLQKENIIDESGMPKERFSAEFPKEGPSILRIQQVVRGDSAAYFCASSPDAPEAFFGQGTRLTVV.

The CDR3 region is CASSYFAVMAATFNNWQFF. DNA of the CDR3: TGTGCCAGCAGTTACTTTGCCGTAATGGCGGCTACCTTCAACAATTGGCAGTTCTTC. This chain uses TRBV6-6 with TRBJ2-1, with D hard to call. With 1 base removed from V and 12 bases from J, the gap between germline ends came to 31 bases. The CDR3 has 19 amino acids. CDR1 and CDR2 (germline): MNHNY, SVGAGI (reference sequence).

On this clonotype: Germline is not matched at one junction end, which may reflect a read error. The CDR3 DNA sequence: TGTGCCAGCAGCATAGAGGGTCGTGATGTCACAGATATGCAGTATTTT. Amino acids: CASSIEGRDVTDMQYF. The chain combines TRBV11-1 with TRBJ2-3; possible D gene TRBD2, 5 bases. The CDR3 sequence is 16 residues long. Germline CDR1 reads SGHAT; CDR2 reads FQDESV (reference sequence). Full variable domain (rest looked up from reference TRBV11-1 and TRBJ2-3): EAEVAQSPRYKITEKSQAVAFWCDPISGHATLYWYRQILGQGPELLVQFQDESVVDDSQLPKDRFSAERLKGVDSTLKIQPAELGDSAMYLCASSIEGRDVTDMQYFGPGTRLTVL.

V gene TRBV6-5 combines with J gene TRBJ2-1, with 10 bases matching TRBD2. Germline V gene lookup returns CDR1 MNHEY and CDR2 SVGAGI. V gave up 6 bases and J gave up 9 bases; unmatched junction bases: 11. The CDR3 runs 15 residues. The CDR3 DNA reads as TGTGCCAGCAGAATCCGGACTAGCGGATCGGTTGAGCAGTTCTTC. It is translated as CASRIRTSGSVEQFF.

Notes on this clonotype: At one of its ends the junction is not consistent with the germline gene, which may arise from a read error. This chain connects TRBV11-1 to TRBJ2-1; D call uncertain. The CDR3 totals 15 residues. Germline assignment: CDR1 SGHAT and CDR2 FQDESV (reference sequence). CDR3 in DNA: TGTGCCGGCAGCTTAGGGTGGGATATCTACATTGAGCAGTTTTTC. This codes for CAGSLGWDIYIEQFF.

This sequence joins TRBV18 and TRBJ1-2; D might be TRBD1 (5 bases). The CDR3 runs to 16 residues. V was trimmed by 6 bases and J by 0 bases, leaving 17 bases between them. Germline assignment: CDR1 KGHSH and CDR2 LQKENI. Written as DNA, the CDR3 is TGTGCCAGCTCCGAAACCAGGGAGGGGACTAACTATGGCTACACCTTC. Translation: CASSETREGTNYGYTF.

The V call is TRBV20-1, the J call TRBJ2-5; possibly TRBD1 for D (5 bases). Germline V gives CDR1 DFQATT, CDR2 SNEGSKA (reference sequence). The V end was cut by 6 bases, the J end by 2 bases, with 22 bases between. This CDR3 region has 16 residues. As DNA, the CDR3 is TGCAGTGCCTCGAAACGCCAACAGGATCTACAAGAGACCCAGTACTTC. Amino acid sequence: CSASKRQQDLQETQYF.

This clonotype was counted ten times or more. This CDR3 is CASSQPDSIHGYTF. The CDR3 DNA follows: TGCGCCAGCAGCCAACCAGACTCGATACATGGCTACACCTTC. The chain couples TRBV4-1 to TRBJ1-2; D call uncertain. Germline CDR1 and CDR2: MGHRA and YSYEKL. Between the trimmed V and J ends, which lost 2 bases and 6 bases, there was a span of 13 bases. The CDR3 spans 14 residues.